This record concerns one TCR beta chain sequence. The antigen is undetermined. One end of the junction varies from germline; a read error may be responsible. Treatment: approximately 11-day PBMC culture with coronavirus spike peptide pools or control peptides (ViraFEST assay). Once obtained from cultured CD4+ T cells, the DNA was sequenced using the Oncomine TCR Beta short-read assay. TCRdb recomputed calls from the PCR reads with MiXCR, one row per CDR3 protein. The profile shows about 13,000 distinct CDR3 sequences, roughly 53% of them singletons. These data come from a study of vaccination and CD4 T cells after COVID-19. The CDR3 is 16 amino acids. Germline V gene lookup returns CDR1 SEHNR and CDR2 FQNEAQ (reference sequence).

The sample consisted of CD4+ T cells from blood, cultured in vitro. The chain is built from TRBV7-9 and TRBJ2-3; D gene ambiguous. The sequence came from a human donor who had recovered from COVID-19. CDR3 bases: TGCGCCAGCAGCTCCGCCGCACTATCAAGGTCAGATACGCAGTATTTT. As protein: CASSSAALSRSDTQYF.